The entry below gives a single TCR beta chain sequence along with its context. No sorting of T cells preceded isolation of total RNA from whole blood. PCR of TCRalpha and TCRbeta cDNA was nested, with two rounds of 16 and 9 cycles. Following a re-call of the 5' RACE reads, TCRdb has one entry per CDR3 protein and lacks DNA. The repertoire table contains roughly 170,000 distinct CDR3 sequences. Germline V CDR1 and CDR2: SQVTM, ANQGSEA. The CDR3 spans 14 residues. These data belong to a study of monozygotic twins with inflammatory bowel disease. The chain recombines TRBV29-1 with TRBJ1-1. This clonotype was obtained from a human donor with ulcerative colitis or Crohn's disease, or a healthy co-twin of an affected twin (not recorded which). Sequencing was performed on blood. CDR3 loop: CSVVGFRSDTEAFF.